This T cell receptor beta chain was identified during a study of a mutant IDH1 vaccine in newly diagnosed glioma. Study overall: Across weeks 1, 3, 5, 7, 11, 15, 19 and 23, patients received a vaccination each time, eight in all. Of treated patients, roughly 62% were men and approximately 40% women, averaging 40.4 years.

Overall study findings and caveats: Changes in top peripheral clonotypes did not appear linked to pseudoprogression.

Specified time point: week 5, during vaccination. All doses held 300 ug of mutant IDH1 20-mer peptide, with topical imiquimod. Produced via immunoSEQ multiplex PCR; TCRdb's table is partial and in-frame only. The repertoire includes under 45,000 clones, 81% of them detected once, and 9% to 14% sits in the top ten. Germline V lookup: CDR1 SGHRS, CDR2 YFSETQ. This CDR3 comprises 14 residues. Trimming stripped 4 bases from V and 6 bases from J, with 14 bases between. Comment on this clone: No antigen is known for it.

The starting material was PBMCs, obtained from a glioma patient whose treatment included an IDH1 peptide vaccine. The sequence came from a man in his forties or fifties with glioma. The chain links TRBV5-1 to TRBJ1-5, with D perhaps TRBD1 (5 bases). CDR3 in amino acids: CASSQGEGSQPQHF. In nucleotides, the CDR3 is TGCGCCAGCAGCCAAGGGGAGGGTAGTCAGCCCCAGCATTTT.